This is a list of T cell receptor beta chains from one sample in a study of regulatory T cells in long-lasting Graves disease. One entry per CDR3 protein, called by TCRdb with MiXCR from the multiplex PCR reads. The sample includes just over 600,000 distinct CDR3 sequences, around 15% seen only once; the top ten take approximately 18%. The same sample was also studied in work on T cells in Graves' hyperthyroidism and ophthalmopathy.

The sample in question was peripheral blood mononuclear cells (PBMCs), obtained at new diagnosis, from a patient treated with antithyroid drugs. The receptors derive from a woman aged 25 to 39 with Graves disease. Each CDR3 is given with its conserved first and last residue. The order of the fields is V gene, D gene, J gene, clone size, CDR3 DNA, CDR3 protein. D genes are given only for firm matches. Clone size is stated in some rows and not others, as once, few, many or a class when expanded.

v_gene: TRBV28; d_gene: NA; j_gene: TRBJ2-7; abundance: NA; CDR3nt: TGTGCCAGCCTGACGTCCCTTCAGGAGCAGTACTTC; CDR3aa: CASLTSLQEQYF
v_gene: TRBV27; d_gene: NA; j_gene: TRBJ2-7; abundance: many; CDR3nt: TGTGCCAGCTGGAATTCCTACGAGCAGTACTTC; CDR3aa: CASWNSYEQYF
v_gene: TRBV30; d_gene: NA; j_gene: TRBJ2-5; abundance: once; CDR3nt: TGTGCCTGGAGTCCCGGGACCCGAGGGCAGACCCAGTACTTC; CDR3aa: CAWSPGTRGQTQYF
v_gene: TRBV30; d_gene: TRBD1; j_gene: TRBJ2-7; abundance: few; CDR3nt: TGTGCCTGGAGTGTACACAGGACAGGGGTCTACGAGCAGTACTTC; CDR3aa: CAWSVHRTGVYEQYF
v_gene: TRBV27; d_gene: TRBD1; j_gene: TRBJ1-2; abundance: few; CDR3nt: TGTGCCAGCAGAAGGGACAGGGGGTCATACTATGGCTACACCTTC; CDR3aa: CASRRDRGSYYGYTF
v_gene: TRBV24-1; d_gene: TRBD1; j_gene: TRBJ2-2; abundance: many; CDR3nt: TGTGCCACCGCGACAGGGGGCTTCGGCACCGGGGAGCTGTTTTTT; CDR3aa: CATATGGFGTGELFF
v_gene: TRBV30; d_gene: NA; j_gene: TRBJ1-1; abundance: few; CDR3nt: TGTGCCTGGAGTGTACGACGAGGCACTGAAGCTTTCTTT; CDR3aa: CAWSVRRGTEAFF
v_gene: TRBV12-3/TRBV12-4; d_gene: NA; j_gene: TRBJ2-3; abundance: many; CDR3nt: TGTGCCAGCAGTTTAACGGAGTACCGTACAGATACGCAGTATTTT; CDR3aa: CASSLTEYRTDTQYF
v_gene: TRBV12-3/TRBV12-4; d_gene: NA; j_gene: TRBJ1-5; abundance: NA; CDR3nt: TGTGCCAGCAGCCTAGCCAGTTTAACTAATCAGCCCCAGCATTTT; CDR3aa: CASSLASLTNQPQHF
v_gene: TRBV6-1; d_gene: TRBD1; j_gene: TRBJ2-7; abundance: NA; CDR3nt: TGTGCCAGCAGGGTAGGGACAGGGAGATACTACGAGCAGTACTTC; CDR3aa: CASRVGTGRYYEQYF
v_gene: TRBV27; d_gene: TRBD2; j_gene: TRBJ2-7; abundance: NA; CDR3nt: TGTGCCAGCGAGCTGGGGACTAGCGGGAGCGAGCAGTACTTC; CDR3aa: CASELGTSGSEQYF
v_gene: TRBV6-1; d_gene: NA; j_gene: TRBJ1-2; abundance: few; CDR3nt: TGTGCCAGCAGTGAAGCGCTGCAGGGGACCACGTATGGCCACACCTTC; CDR3aa: CASSEALQGTTYGHTF
v_gene: TRBV10-3; d_gene: TRBD1; j_gene: TRBJ2-1; abundance: NA; CDR3nt: TGTGCCATCGGTCGGGAAGGACAGGGTCAAGAGCAGTTCTTC; CDR3aa: CAIGREGQGQEQFF
v_gene: TRBV11-2; d_gene: NA; j_gene: TRBJ2-7; abundance: NA; CDR3nt: TGTGCCAGCAGCCCCTATAAAGGAGGGTTCCCCTACGAGCAGTACTTC; CDR3aa: CASSPYKGGFPYEQYF
v_gene: TRBV2; d_gene: NA; j_gene: TRBJ1-2; abundance: many; CDR3nt: TGTGCCAGCAGGGCTCCGCATCGAGGGGAGTATTATGGCTACACCTTC; CDR3aa: CASRAPHRGEYYGYTF
v_gene: TRBV24-1; d_gene: NA; j_gene: TRBJ2-1; abundance: many; CDR3nt: TGTGCCACCAGTGATGCCCGGGAAGTAGCTGAGCAGTTCTTC; CDR3aa: CATSDAREVAEQFF